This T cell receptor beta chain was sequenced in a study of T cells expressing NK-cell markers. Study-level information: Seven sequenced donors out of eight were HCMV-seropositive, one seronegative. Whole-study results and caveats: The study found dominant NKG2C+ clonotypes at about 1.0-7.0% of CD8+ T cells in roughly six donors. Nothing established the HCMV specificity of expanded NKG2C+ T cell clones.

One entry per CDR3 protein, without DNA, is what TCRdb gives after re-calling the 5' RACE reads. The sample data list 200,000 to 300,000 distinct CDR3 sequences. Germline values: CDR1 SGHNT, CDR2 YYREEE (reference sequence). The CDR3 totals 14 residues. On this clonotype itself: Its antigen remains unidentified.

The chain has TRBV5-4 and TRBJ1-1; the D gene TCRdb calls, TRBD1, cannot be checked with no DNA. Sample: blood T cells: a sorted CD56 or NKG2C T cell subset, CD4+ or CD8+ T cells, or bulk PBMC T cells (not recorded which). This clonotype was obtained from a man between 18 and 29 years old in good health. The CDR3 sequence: CASSFTGQEARAFF. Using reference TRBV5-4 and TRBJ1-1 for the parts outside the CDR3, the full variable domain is ETGVTQSPTHLIKTRGQQVTLRCSSQSGHNTVSWYQQALGQGPQFIFQYYREEENGRGNFPPRFSGLQFPNYSSELNVNALELDDSALYLCASSFTGQEARAFFGQGTRLTVV.